The TCR beta chain described here comes from a study of blood T cells in healthy people across ages. The authors ran a second PCR of 7 to 11 cycles using a sample-barcoded 5' primer and a J-beta primer mix. Each TCR beta cDNA got a 12-nucleotide random molecular identifier. The study obtained at least 3 million CDR3-containing paired-end reads from every sample. TCRdb redid the calling of the 5' RACE reads with MiXCR, one entry per CDR3 protein. The data contain about 770,000 distinct CDR3 sequences, under 45% of them seen just once; the ten biggest clones take up roughly 19%. This clonotype appeared a few times. Its matching antigen is unknown. Study-level points and caveats: Diversity figures derived from one million T cells were judged to underestimate the true value.

CDR1 SQVTM and CDR2 ANQGSEA come from the germline V gene. V shed 7 bases and J 2 bases; nucleotides not matched to a gene: 5. The CDR3 is made up of 14 amino acids. The chain combines TRBV29-1 with TRBJ2-3; 11 bases fit TRBD2. Material for sequencing was blood. The source of this sequence is a man in his 60s in good health. CDR3 in DNA: TGCAGCGCCCGACTAGCGGGGATCACAGATACGCAGTATTTT. Protein sequence: CSARLAGITDTQYF.